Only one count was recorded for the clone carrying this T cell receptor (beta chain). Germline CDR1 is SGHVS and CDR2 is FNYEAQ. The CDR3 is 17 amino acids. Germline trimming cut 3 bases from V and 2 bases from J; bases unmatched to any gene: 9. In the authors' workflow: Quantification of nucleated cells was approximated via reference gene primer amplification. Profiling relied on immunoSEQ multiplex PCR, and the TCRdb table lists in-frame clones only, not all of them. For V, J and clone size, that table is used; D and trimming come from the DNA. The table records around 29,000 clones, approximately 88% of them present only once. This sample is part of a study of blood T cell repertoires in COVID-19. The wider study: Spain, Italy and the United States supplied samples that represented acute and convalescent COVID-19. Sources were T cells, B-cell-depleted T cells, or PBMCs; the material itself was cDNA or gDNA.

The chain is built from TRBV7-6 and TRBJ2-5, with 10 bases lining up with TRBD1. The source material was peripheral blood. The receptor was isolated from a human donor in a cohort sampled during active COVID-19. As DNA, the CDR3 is TGTGCCAGCAGCTTTAGCTCCGGGACAGGGGATCAAGAGACCCAGTACTTC. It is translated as CASSFSSGTGDQETQYF.